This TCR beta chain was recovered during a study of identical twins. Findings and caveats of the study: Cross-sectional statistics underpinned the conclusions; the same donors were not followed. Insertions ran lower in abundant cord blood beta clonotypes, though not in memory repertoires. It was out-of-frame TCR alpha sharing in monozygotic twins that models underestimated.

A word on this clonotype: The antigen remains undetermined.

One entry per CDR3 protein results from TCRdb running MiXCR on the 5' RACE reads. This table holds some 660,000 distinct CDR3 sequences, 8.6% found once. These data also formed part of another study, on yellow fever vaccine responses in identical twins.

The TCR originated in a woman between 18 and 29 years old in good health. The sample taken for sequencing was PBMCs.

CDR3 loop: CASSLNHLNTGELFF. The CDR3 region has the DNA TGCGCCAGCAGCTTGAACCATTTGAACACCGGGGAGCTGTTTTTT. This chain uses TRBV5-1 with TRBJ2-2; no clear D gene. Germline-derived CDR1 and CDR2 are SGHRS and YFSETQ. This CDR3 spans 15 amino acids. V lost 1 base, J lost 1 base, and 8 bases lay in between.